Below are 4 T cell receptor beta chains sequenced from a single sample in a study of blood T cell repertoires in COVID-19. The table came from immunoSEQ multiplex PCR; TCRdb's copy has only in-frame clones and leaves some out. The sample contains 150,000 or so clones, roughly 82% of which appear only once. The sequenced material came from peripheral blood. The receptors stem from a woman aged 40 to 49 with COVID-19, enrolled during active disease.

The chain links TRBV14 to TRBJ2-5, with no clear D. The CDR3 is made up of 15 amino acids. CDR1 is SGHDN, CDR2 FVKESK, per germline. Trimming stripped 1 base from V and 5 bases from J, with 14 bases between. The CDR3 spells CASSQGIQFRETQYF. CDR3 DNA sequence: TGTGCCAGCAGCCAAGGGATACAGTTTAGGGAGACCCAGTACTTC.

The genes are TRBV2 and TRBJ1-1; 7 bases agree with TRBD1. Germline V gives CDR1 SNHLY, CDR2 FYNNEI. This CDR3 spans 13 amino acids. The V segment lost 5 bases and the J segment 6 bases; nucleotides outside the gene matches: 6. The CDR3 here is CASSSKGASEAFF. The DNA for the CDR3 is TGTGCCAGCAGTTCTAAGGGGGCATCTGAAGCTTTCTTT.

This chain joins TRBV28 and TRBJ2-3; D is unresolved. Trimming left V 6 bases short and J 3 bases short, with 10 bases between. Germline V CDR1 and CDR2: MDHEN, SYDVKM. This CDR3 contains 13 residues. The CDR3 is CASRSTGTDTQYF. The CDR3 DNA follows: TGTGCCAGCAGGTCCACGGGTACAGATACGCAGTATTTT.

The CDR3 DNA is TGCGCCAGCAGTGAGACAGCTTCGGTTGAGCAGTTCTTC. Translating it yields CASSETASVEQFF. The chain is built from TRBV10-2 and TRBJ2-1, with no clear D. The CDR3 spans 13 residues. Germline V CDR1 and CDR2: WSHSY, SAAADI. V shed 2 bases and J shed 9 bases, with 11 bases lying between them.